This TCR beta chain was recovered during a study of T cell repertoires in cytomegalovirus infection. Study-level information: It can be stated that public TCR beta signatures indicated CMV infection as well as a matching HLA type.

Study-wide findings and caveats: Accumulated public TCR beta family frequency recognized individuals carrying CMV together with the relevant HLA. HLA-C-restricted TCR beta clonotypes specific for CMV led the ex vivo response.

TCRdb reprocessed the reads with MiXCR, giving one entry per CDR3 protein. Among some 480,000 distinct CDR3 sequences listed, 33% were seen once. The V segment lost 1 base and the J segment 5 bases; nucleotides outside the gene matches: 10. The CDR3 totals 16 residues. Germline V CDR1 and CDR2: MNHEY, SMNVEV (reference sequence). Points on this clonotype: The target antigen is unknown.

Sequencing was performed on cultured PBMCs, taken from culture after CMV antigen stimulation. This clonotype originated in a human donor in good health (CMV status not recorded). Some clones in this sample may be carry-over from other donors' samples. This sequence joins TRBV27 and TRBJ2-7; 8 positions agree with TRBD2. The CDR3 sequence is CASSLLSPSGSDEQYF. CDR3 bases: TGTGCCAGCAGTTTATTATCCCCCAGCGGGAGCGACGAGCAGTACTTC.